This TCR beta chain emerged from a study of T cell clones after liver transplantation. Looking at the study overall: Apart from a few HCV-positive recipients, transplants were for non-autoimmune, non-viral reasons. Draws occurred before transplant, before withdrawal, and after complete or failed withdrawal. The study, taken as a whole, reports: Rather than being deleted, graft donor-reactive T cells may have moved into the graft. The donor-reactive repertoire was only partly measurable in a couple of subjects, lacking donor cells.

In regard to this clone: Its antigen is unidentified.

Assay used: immunoSEQ multiplex PCR; TCRdb lists only in-frame clones, some missing. Seen here are under 90,000 clones, roughly 80% observed once, and the top ten hold about 0.63%. The CDR3 extends over 16 amino acids. The germline V gene has CDR1 KGHSH and CDR2 LQKENI. The V end lost 0 bases, the J end lost 5 bases, and 16 bases lay between the germline ends. The sequence was obtained from a human donor who received a liver transplant. V usage is TRBV18 and J usage is TRBJ2-5; D may match TRBD1 or TRBD2 (5 bases each). Material: CD4+ T cells from blood, obtained before liver transplant. CDR3 protein: CASSPPVSGLDETQYF. The CDR3 bases are TGTGCCAGCTCACCACCGGTTTCGGGGCTAGATGAGACCCAGTACTTC.